This passage covers 18 T cell receptor beta chains from one sample sequenced in a study of cytomegalovirus exposure and HLA in healthy donors. The PCR was carried out with 60 Vbeta primers and 13 Jbeta primers. TCRdb's table, derived via immunoSEQ multiplex PCR, lists solely in-frame clones and lacks some. There are approximately 70,000 clones in the sample; 60% to 70% occur only once, and less than 9% lies in the top ten. Specimen: PBMCs. The receptors shown here come from a man aged 40-55 years in good health and CMV-seropositive.

The chain combines TRBV6-5 with TRBJ1-4; D ambiguous. V lost 2 bases to trimming and J lost 2 bases, with 9 bases between them. The CDR3 length is 15 residues. In germline, CDR1 is MNHEY, CDR2 SVGAGI. The CDR3 sequence: CASSYQTETNEKLFF. The CDR3 region has the DNA TGTGCCAGCAGTTACCAGACGGAGACTAATGAAAAACTGTTTTTT.

The rearrangement links TRBV19 to TRBJ2-2; D remains ambiguous. V lost 5 bases and J lost 10, with 8 bases in between. This CDR3 is 11 amino acids long. The germline V gene encodes CDR1 LNHDA and CDR2 SQIVND (reference sequence). The CDR3 is CASSRGTELFF. CDR3 nucleotide sequence: TGTGCCAGTAGTCGAGGTACGGAGCTGTTTTTT. Complete variable domain (other parts from reference TRBV19 and TRBJ2-2): DGGITQSPKYLFRKEGQNVTLSCEQNLNHDAMYWYRQDPGQGLRLIYYSQIVNDFQKGDIAEGYSVSREKKESFPLTVTSAQKNPTAFYLCASSRGTELFFGEGSRLTVL.

V is TRBV4-2 and J is TRBJ1-1; TRBD1 matches 7 bases. CDR1 LGHNA and CDR2 YNFKEQ come from the germline V gene. The CDR3 extends over 13 amino acids. The V and J ends lost 2 bases and 7 bases, in that order; junction bases with no gene match: 4. CDR3 protein: CASSQTGADEAFF. CDR3 nucleotides: TGTGCCAGCAGCCAAACAGGGGCCGATGAAGCTTTCTTT.

This clone has only a few counts. The chain links TRBV28 to TRBJ2-7; 8 bases agree with TRBD2. The CDR3 runs to 12 residues. Losses at the gene ends were 4 bases for V and 12 bases for J; bases not matched to a gene: 8. Germline V gene lookup returns CDR1 MDHEN and CDR2 SYDVKM. The DNA for the CDR3 is TGTGCCAGCAGTTCCGGCGGGGGGTTAACGTACTTC. The encoded protein is CASSSGGGLTYF.

The chain employs TRBV7-8 and TRBJ1-1, with D hard to call. Germline V CDR1 and CDR2: SGHVS, FQNEAQ. The CDR3 is made up of 11 amino acids. Trimming pared 5 bases from V and 4 bases from J, leaving 5 bases between. This chain's CDR3 is CASSLRTEAFF. The CDR3 coding sequence is TGTGCCAGCAGCCTACGCACTGAAGCTTTCTTT.

The chain combines TRBV5-1 with TRBJ1-1; 7 bases fit TRBD1. Trimming took 3 bases from V and 1 from J; bases not matched to a gene: 3. Per germline, CDR1 SGHRS and CDR2 YFSETQ. The CDR3 runs 14 residues. CDR3 nucleotides: TGCGCCAGCAGCTCCGGGACAGCGAACACTGAAGCTTTCTTT. Its translation: CASSSGTANTEAFF.

This clone was seen a handful of times. The genes are TRBV6-6 and TRBJ2-3, with 9 bases aligning to TRBD2. J was trimmed by 6 bases and V by 5 bases; bases with no gene match: 12. In germline, CDR1 is MNHNY, CDR2 SVGAGI (reference sequence). The CDR3 is 16 residues long. The CDR3 coding sequence is TGTGCCAGCAGTCTAGCGGGGCCCCCTCCCGGGGATACGCAGTATTTT. Encoded protein: CASSLAGPPPGDTQYF.

V and J are TRBV2 and TRBJ1-6, with D unresolved. CDR1 is SNHLY, CDR2 FYNNEI, per germline. Trimming pared 8 bases from V and 4 bases from J, leaving 3 bases between. The CDR3 has 11 residues. CDR3 sequence reads: CASLYNSPLHF. In DNA form, the CDR3 reads TGTGCCAGCCTGTATAATTCACCCCTCCACTTT.

A few counts support this clone. This chain uses TRBV6-4 with TRBJ2-2, with a possible D match to TRBD2 (5 bases). Germline V gives CDR1 MRHNA, CDR2 SNTAGT. The V gene lost 5 bases and the J gene lost 3 bases, with 13 bases spanning the gap. The CDR3 consists of 15 residues. CDR3 sequence reads: CASSLRVGDTGELFF. The DNA of the CDR3 is TGTGCCAGCAGTCTAAGGGTGGGAGACACCGGGGAGCTGTTTTTT.

The chain carries TRBV9 and TRBJ1-2; D may be TRBD1 (5 bases). The CDR3 extends over 14 amino acids. Trimming pared 0 bases from V and 7 bases from J, leaving 13 bases between. Germline V gene sequence: CDR1 SGDLS, CDR2 YYNGEE. CDR3 DNA: TGTGCCAGCAGCGTAGCTGCCCAGGGCGGTGGCTACACCTTC. Translating it yields CASSVAAQGGGYTF.

The V call is TRBV2, the J call TRBJ1-4, with 8 bases aligning to TRBD1. The V gene's germline CDR1 is SNHLY and CDR2 FYNNEI. CDR3 length equals 14 residues. Trimming took 6 bases from V and 5 from J; bases not matched to a gene: 5. This CDR3 reads CASRLTGGNEKLFF. CDR3 nucleotide sequence: TGTGCCAGCAGGTTAACAGGGGGGAATGAAAAACTGTTTTTT.

CDR3 coding DNA: TGTGCCACCAGCAGACTAGCGGCTCAAGAGACCCAGTACTTC. Translation: CATSRLAAQETQYF. The chain combines TRBV15 with TRBJ2-5, with 7 bases that match TRBD2. The germline CDR1 and CDR2 sequences are LNHNV and YYDKDF (reference sequence). The V segment lost 2 bases and the J segment 2 bases; nucleotides outside the gene matches: 2. The CDR3 has 14 amino acids. Based on the CDR3 plus reference TRBV15 and TRBJ2-5, the full variable domain is DAMVIQNPRYQVTQFGKPVTLSCSQTLNHNVMYWYQQKSSQAPKLLFHYYDKDFNNEADTPDNFQSRRPNTSFCFLDIRSPGLGDTAMYLCATSRLAAQETQYFGPGTRLLVL.

This chain connects TRBV5-1 to TRBJ1-2, with D possibly matching TRBD1 (5 bases). Trimming shortened V by 5 bases and J by 8 bases, and 13 bases separated the two germline ends. CDR3 length: 12 residues. Germline CDR1 is SGHRS and CDR2 is YFSETQ. CDR3 amino acids: CASRAGRKGYTF. The DNA of the CDR3 is TGCGCCAGCAGGGCGGGACGAAAAGGCTACACCTTC. Full variable domain (missing parts from reference TRBV5-1 and TRBJ1-2): KAGVTQTPRYLIKTRGQQVTLSCSPISGHRSVSWYQQTPGQGLQFLFEYFSETQRNKGNFPGRFSGRQFSNSRSEMNVSTLELGDSALYLCASRAGRKGYTFGSGTRLTVV.

The chain has TRBV29-1 and TRBJ2-1; D is uncertain. This CDR3 region has 11 residues. Germline loops: CDR1 SQVTM, CDR2 ANQGSEA. The ends were cut back, 3 bases at V and 8 bases at J, with 8 bases in the middle. The CDR3 nucleotides are TGCAGCGTTGATACATACGATGAGCAGTTCTTC. The encoded protein is CSVDTYDEQFF.

The sample holds a few counts of this clone. This chain uses TRBV11-2 with TRBJ2-3, with D unresolved. The germline V gene encodes CDR1 SGHAT and CDR2 FQNNGV. This CDR3 region has 16 residues. V lost 3 bases and J lost 2, with 15 bases in between. The CDR3 reads CASSFLKEFNTDTQYF. The CDR3 bases are TGTGCCAGCAGCTTTTTGAAGGAGTTCAACACAGATACGCAGTATTTT.

The genes are TRBV4-3 and TRBJ1-1; D is perhaps TRBD1 (5 bases). Trimming removed 0 bases at V and 4 bases at J, with 9 bases between. The length of the CDR3 is 14 residues. Germline CDR1 LGHNA, CDR2 YSLEER. The CDR3 DNA sequence: TGCGCCAGCAGCCAAGAAGCAGGGCGCACTGAAGCTTTCTTT. Translation gives CASSQEAGRTEAFF.

The chain links TRBV7-9 to TRBJ2-7; maybe TRBD2 (6 bases). V was clipped by 1 base and J by 3 bases, with 10 bases between them. The CDR3 runs to 14 residues. Germline CDR1 SEHNR, CDR2 FQNEAQ (reference sequence). The CDR3: CASSLDGGDYEQYF. CDR3 bases: TGTGCCAGCAGCTTAGACGGAGGGGACTACGAGCAGTACTTC.

CDR3 in DNA: TGTGCCAGCAGCGTAGCTCCAGGGGGCGGTTCGGATACGCAGTATTTT. It is translated as CASSVAPGGGSDTQYF. J is TRBJ2-3 and V is TRBV9, with TRBD1 matching over 8 bases. The V gene end was trimmed by 0 bases and the J gene end by 6 bases; junction bases not matched to a gene: 9. This CDR3 is built from 16 residues. Germline-derived CDR1 and CDR2 are SGDLS and YYNGEE.